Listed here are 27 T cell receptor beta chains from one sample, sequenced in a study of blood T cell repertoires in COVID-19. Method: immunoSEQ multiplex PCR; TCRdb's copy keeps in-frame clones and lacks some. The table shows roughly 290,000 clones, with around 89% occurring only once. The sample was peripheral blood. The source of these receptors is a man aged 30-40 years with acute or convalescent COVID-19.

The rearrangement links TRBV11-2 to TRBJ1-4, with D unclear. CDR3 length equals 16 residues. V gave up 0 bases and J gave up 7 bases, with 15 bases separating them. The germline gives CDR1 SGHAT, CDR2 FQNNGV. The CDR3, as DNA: TGTGCCAGCAGCTTAGAGCACACCCTAGTTGGTGAAAAACTGTTTTTT. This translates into CASSLEHTLVGEKLFF.

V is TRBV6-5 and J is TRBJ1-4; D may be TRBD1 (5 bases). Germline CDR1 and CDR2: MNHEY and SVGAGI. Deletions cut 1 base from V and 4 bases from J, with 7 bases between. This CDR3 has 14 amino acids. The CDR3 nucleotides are TGTGCCAGCAGTTACTTGGGACTTAATGAAAAACTGTTTTTT. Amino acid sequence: CASSYLGLNEKLFF.

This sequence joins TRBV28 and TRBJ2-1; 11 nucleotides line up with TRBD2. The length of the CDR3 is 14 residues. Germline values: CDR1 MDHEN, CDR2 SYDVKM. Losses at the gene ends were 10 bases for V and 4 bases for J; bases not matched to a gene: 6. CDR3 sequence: CATSGGRIYNEQFF. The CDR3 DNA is TGTGCCACTAGCGGGGGGCGAATTTACAATGAGCAGTTCTTC.

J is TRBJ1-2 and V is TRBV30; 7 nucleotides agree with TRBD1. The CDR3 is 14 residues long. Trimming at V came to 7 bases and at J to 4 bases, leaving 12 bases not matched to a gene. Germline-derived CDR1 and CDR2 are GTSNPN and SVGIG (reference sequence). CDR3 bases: TGTGCCTCTAAAGTCAGGGGGATCAGCTATGGCTACACCTTC. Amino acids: CASKVRGISYGYTF.

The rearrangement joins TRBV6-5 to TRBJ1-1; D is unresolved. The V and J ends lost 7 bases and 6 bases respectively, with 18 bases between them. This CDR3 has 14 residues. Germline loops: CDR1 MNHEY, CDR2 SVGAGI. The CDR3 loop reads CASTKTGQTSEAFF. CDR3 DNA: TGTGCCAGCACCAAAACTGGGCAGACCTCTGAAGCTTTCTTT.

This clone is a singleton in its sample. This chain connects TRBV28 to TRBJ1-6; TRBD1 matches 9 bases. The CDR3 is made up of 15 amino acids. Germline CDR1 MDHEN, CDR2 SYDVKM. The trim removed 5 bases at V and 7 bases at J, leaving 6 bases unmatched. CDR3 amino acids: CASSPRGQGNSPLHF. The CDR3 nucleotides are TGTGCCAGCAGTCCCCGGGGACAGGGCAATTCACCCCTCCACTTT.

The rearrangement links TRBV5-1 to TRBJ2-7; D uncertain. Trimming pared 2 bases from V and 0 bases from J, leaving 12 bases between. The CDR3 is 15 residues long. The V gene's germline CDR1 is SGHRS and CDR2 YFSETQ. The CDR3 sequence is CASSFGAARSYEQYF. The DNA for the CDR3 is TGCGCCAGCAGCTTTGGAGCCGCCCGCTCCTACGAGCAGTACTTC.

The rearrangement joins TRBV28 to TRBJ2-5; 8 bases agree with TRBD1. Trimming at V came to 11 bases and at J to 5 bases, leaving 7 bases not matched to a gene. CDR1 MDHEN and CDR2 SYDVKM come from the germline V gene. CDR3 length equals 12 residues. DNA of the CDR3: TGTGCCTCGGCAGGGGGCGGGGAGACCCAGTACTTC. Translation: CASAGGGETQYF.

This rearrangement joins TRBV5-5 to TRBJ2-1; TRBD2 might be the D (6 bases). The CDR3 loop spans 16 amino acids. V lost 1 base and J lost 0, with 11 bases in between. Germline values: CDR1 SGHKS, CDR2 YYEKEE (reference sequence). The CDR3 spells CASSLLAGPSYNEQFF. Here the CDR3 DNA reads TGTGCCAGCAGCTTGTTGGCGGGACCCTCCTACAATGAGCAGTTCTTC.

This CDR3 reads CASSRTRNSPLHF. The CDR3 DNA sequence: TGTGCCAGCAGCCGGACACGTAATTCACCCCTCCACTTT. The V gene is TRBV7-9, the J gene TRBJ1-6; tentative D call: TRBD1 (5 bases). The germline V and J ends were trimmed by 5 bases and 6 bases, with 8 bases remaining between them. The CDR3 consists of 13 residues. From germline, CDR1 is SEHNR and CDR2 FQNEAQ (reference sequence).

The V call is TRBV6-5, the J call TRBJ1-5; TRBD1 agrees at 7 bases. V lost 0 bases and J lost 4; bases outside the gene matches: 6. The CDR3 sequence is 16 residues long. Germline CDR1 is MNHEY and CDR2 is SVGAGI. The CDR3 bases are TGTGCCAGCAGTTACTCGAGAAGGGGGCTAAATCAGCCCCAGCATTTT. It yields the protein CASSYSRRGLNQPQHF.

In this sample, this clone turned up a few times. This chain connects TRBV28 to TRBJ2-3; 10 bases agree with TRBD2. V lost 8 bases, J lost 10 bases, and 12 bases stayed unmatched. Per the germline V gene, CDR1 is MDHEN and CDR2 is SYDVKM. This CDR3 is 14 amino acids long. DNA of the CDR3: TGTGCCAGCGGACTAGCGGAGCCCGTGGGTGCGCAGTATTTT. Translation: CASGLAEPVGAQYF.

The chain's CDR3 is CASSRGGGTYEQYF. The CDR3 DNA reads TGCGCCAGCAGCCGGGGGGGCGGAACCTACGAGCAGTACTTC. The rearrangement links TRBV4-1 to TRBJ2-7; weak D call: TRBD2 (7 bases). Trimming removed 4 bases from V and 2 bases from J, with 12 bases in between. The CDR3 extends over 14 amino acids. The germline V gene has CDR1 MGHRA and CDR2 YSYEKL.

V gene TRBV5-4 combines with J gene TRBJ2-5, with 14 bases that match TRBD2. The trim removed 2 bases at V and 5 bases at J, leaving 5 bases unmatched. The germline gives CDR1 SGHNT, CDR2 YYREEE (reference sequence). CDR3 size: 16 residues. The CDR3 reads CASSFRLAGGTETQYF. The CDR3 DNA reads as TGTGCCAGCAGCTTCCGACTAGCGGGGGGGACGGAGACCCAGTACTTC.

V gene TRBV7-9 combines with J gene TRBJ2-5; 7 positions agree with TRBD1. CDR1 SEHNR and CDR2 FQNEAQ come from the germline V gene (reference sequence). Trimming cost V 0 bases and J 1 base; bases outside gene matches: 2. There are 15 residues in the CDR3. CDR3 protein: CASSLAGTAQETQYF. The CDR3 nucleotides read TGTGCCAGCAGCTTAGCCGGGACAGCCCAAGAGACCCAGTACTTC. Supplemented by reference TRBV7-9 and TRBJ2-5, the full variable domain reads DTGVSQNPRHKITKRGQNVTFRCDPISEHNRLYWYRQTLGQGPEFLTYFQNEAQLEKSRLLSDRFSAERPKGSFSTLEIQRTEQGDSAMYLCASSLAGTAQETQYFGPGTRLLVL.

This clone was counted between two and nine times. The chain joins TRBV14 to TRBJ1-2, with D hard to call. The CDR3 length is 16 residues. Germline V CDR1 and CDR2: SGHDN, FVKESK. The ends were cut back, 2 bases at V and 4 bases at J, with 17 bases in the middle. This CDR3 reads CASSQKSRPRFYGYTF. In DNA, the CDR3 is TGTGCCAGCAGCCAAAAAAGTCGTCCGCGATTCTATGGCTACACCTTC.

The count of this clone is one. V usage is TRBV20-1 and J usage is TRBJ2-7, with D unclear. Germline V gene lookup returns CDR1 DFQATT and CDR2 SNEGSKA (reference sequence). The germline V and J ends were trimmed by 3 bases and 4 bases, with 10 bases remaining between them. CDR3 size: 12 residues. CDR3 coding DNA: TGCAGTGCTAGTTCCCACTCGTACGAGCAGTACTTC. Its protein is CSASSHSYEQYF.

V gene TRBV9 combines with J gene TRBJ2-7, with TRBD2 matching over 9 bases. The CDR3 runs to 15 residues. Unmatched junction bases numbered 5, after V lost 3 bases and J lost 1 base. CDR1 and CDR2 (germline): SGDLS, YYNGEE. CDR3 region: CASSAGTSRSYEQYF. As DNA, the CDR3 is TGTGCCAGCAGCGCCGGGACTAGCCGGTCCTACGAGCAGTACTTC.

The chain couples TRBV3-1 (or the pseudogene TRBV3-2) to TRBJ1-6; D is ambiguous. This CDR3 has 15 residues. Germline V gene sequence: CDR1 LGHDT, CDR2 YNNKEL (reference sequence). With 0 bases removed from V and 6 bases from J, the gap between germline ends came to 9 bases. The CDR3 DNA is TGTGCCAGCAGCCAAGAATCCCGGTTTAATTCACCCCTCCACTTT. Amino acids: CASSQESRFNSPLHF.

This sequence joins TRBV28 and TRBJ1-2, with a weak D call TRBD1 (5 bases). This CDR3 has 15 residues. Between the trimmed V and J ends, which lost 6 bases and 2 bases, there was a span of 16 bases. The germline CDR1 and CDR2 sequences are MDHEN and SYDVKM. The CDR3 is CASSPQGSQNYGYTF. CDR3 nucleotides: TGTGCCAGCAGCCCCCAGGGATCCCAGAACTATGGCTACACCTTC.

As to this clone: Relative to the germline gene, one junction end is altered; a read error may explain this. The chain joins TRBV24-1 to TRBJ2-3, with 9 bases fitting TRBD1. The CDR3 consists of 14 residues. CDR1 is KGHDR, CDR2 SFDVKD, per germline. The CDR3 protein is CATSSTGGTDTQYF. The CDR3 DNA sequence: TGTGCCACCAGTTCCACAGGGGGCACCGATACGCAGTATTTT.

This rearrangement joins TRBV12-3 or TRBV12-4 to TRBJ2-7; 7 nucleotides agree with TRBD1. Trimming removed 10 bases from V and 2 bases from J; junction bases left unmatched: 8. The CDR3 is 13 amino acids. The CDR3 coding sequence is TGTGCCACCGCGACAGGGACCCCCTACGAGCAGTACTTC. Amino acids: CATATGTPYEQYF.

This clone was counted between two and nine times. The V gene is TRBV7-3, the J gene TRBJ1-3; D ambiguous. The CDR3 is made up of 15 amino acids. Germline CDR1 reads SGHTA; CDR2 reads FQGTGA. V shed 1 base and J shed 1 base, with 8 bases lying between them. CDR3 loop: CASSLMGGSGNTIYF. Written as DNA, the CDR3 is TGTGCCAGCAGCTTAATGGGCGGGTCTGGAAACACCATATATTTT.

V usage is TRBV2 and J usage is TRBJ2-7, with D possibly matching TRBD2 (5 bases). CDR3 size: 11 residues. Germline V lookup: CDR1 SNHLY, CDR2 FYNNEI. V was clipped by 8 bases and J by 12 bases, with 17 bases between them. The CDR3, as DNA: TGTGCCAGCGTTTTAGCGAGTAGGCGGTACTTC. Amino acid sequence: CASVLASRRYF.

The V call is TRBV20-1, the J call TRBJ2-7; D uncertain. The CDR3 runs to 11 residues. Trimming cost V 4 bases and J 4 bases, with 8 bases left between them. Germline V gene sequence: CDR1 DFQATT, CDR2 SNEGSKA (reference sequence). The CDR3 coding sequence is TGCAGTGCTAACGAGGAGTACGAGCAGTACTTC. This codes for CSANEEYEQYF.

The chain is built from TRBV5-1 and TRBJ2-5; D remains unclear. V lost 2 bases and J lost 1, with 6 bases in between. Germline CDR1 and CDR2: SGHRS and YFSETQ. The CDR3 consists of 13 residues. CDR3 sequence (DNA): TGCGCCAGCAGCTTTGGCAGCCAAGAGACCCAGTACTTC. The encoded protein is CASSFGSQETQYF. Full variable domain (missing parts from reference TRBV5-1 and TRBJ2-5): KAGVTQTPRYLIKTRGQQVTLSCSPISGHRSVSWYQQTPGQGLQFLFEYFSETQRNKGNFPGRFSGRQFSNSRSEMNVSTLELGDSALYLCASSFGSQETQYFGPGTRLLVL.

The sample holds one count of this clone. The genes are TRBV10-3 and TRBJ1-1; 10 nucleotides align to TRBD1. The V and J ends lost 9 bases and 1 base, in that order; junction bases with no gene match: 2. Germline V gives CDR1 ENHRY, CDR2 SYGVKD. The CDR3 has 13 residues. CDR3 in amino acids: CAIGTGENTEAFF. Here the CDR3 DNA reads TGTGCCATAGGGACAGGGGAGAACACTGAAGCTTTCTTT.